Each of the 6 T cell receptor beta chains below was sequenced from the same sample in a study of blood T cell repertoires in COVID-19. Repertoires were generated with immunoSEQ multiplex PCR, while TCRdb's copy carries only in-frame clones and drops some. The sample contains 60,000 to 95,000 clones, about 90% of which appear only once. Sequenced input: peripheral blood. The receptors come from a human donor in a cohort sampled during active COVID-19.

The chain uses TRBV6-1 and TRBJ1-1; D call uncertain. The length of the CDR3 is 14 residues. Per germline, CDR1 MNHNS and CDR2 SASEGT. Trimming took off 3 bases at V and 0 bases at J, with 8 bases between the two ends. The CDR3 loop reads CASSEGRLNTEAFF. CDR3 DNA: TGTGCCAGCAGTGAGGGCCGGCTGAACACTGAAGCTTTCTTT.

The rearrangement uses TRBV27 and TRBJ1-2, with D perhaps TRBD1 (5 bases). The germline gives CDR1 MNHEY, CDR2 SMNVEV (reference sequence). V was shortened by 2 bases and J by 8 bases, with 9 bases between the two germline ends. The CDR3 length is 12 residues. CDR3 loop: CASSLQGQGYTF. In DNA, the CDR3 is TGTGCCAGCAGTTTACAGGGTCAGGGCTACACCTTC.

As for this clone: Other DNA sequences in the sample encode the same CDR3. The chain's CDR3 is CASGRDYTDTQYF. CDR3 DNA: TGTGCCAGCGGACGGGACTACACAGATACGCAGTATTTT. The gene calls are TRBV2 and TRBJ2-3, with TRBD2 matching over 7 bases. This CDR3 has 13 residues. J gave up 2 bases and V 8 bases, and 4 bases lay outside the gene matches. The germline V gene has CDR1 SNHLY and CDR2 FYNNEI. Full variable domain (missing parts from reference TRBV2 and TRBJ2-3): EPEVTQTPSHQVTQMGQEVILRCVPISNHLYFYWYRQILGQKVEFLVSFYNNEISEKSEIFDDQFSVERPDGSNFTLKIRSTKLEDSAMYFCASGRDYTDTQYFGPGTRLTVL.

J is TRBJ2-3 and V is TRBV7-2; 10 bases line up with TRBD2. The trim removed 1 base at V and 5 bases at J, leaving 6 bases unmatched. Germline assignment: CDR1 SGHTA and CDR2 FQGNSA. The length of the CDR3 is 16 residues. The CDR3 DNA reads TGTGCCAGCAGCTTAGAGGGTAGCGGGGGGTTAGATACGCAGTATTTT. Its translation: CASSLEGSGGLDTQYF.

The chain couples TRBV5-1 to TRBJ2-3; unclear D gene. The CDR3 has 14 residues. Trimming removed 0 bases from V and 0 bases from J, with 5 bases in between. Germline CDR1 reads SGHRS; CDR2 reads YFSETQ. The CDR3 protein is CASSLVQSTDTQYF. The CDR3 coding sequence is TGCGCCAGCAGCTTGGTACAGAGCACAGATACGCAGTATTTT.

The CDR3 coding sequence is TGTGCCAGCAGTCCCTCTAGCGGGGGGTCTGGCGAGCAGTACTTC. Translation: CASSPSSGGSGEQYF. V gene TRBV2 combines with J gene TRBJ2-7; 11 positions agree with TRBD2. V trimming: 5 bases; J trimming: 6 bases; junction bases outside the gene matches: 9. The V gene's germline CDR1 is SNHLY and CDR2 FYNNEI. This CDR3 has 15 residues.